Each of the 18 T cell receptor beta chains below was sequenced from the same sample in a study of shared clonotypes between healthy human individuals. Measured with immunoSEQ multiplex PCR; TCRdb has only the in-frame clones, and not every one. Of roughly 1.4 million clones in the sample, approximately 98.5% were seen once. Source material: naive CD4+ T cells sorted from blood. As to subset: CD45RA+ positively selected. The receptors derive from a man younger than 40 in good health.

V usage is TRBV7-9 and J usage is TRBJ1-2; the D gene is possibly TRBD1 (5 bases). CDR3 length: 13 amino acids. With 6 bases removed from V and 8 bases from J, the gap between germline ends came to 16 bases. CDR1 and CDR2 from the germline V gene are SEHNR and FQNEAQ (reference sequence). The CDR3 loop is CASRPSRVDGYTF. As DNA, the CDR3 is TGTGCCAGCAGACCAAGCAGGGTCGACGGCTACACCTTC.

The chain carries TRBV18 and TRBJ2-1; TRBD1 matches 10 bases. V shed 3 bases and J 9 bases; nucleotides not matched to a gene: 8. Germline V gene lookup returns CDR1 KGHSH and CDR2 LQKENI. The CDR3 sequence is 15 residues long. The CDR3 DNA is TGTGCCAGCTCACCGGGACAGGGGTTTGGAGGTGAGCAGTTCTTC. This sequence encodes CASSPGQGFGGEQFF.

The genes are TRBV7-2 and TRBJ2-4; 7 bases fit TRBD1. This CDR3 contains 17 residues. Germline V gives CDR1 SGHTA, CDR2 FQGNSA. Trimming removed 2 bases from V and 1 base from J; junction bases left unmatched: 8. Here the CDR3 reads CASSLKVQGDAKNIQYF. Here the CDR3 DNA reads TGTGCCAGCAGCTTAAAAGTCCAGGGGGATGCCAAAAACATTCAGTACTTC.

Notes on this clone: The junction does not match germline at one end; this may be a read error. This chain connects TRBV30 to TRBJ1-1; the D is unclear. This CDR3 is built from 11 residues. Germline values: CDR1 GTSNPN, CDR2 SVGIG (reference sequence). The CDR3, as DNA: TGTGCCTGGATGTGGAACGCTGAAGCTTTCTTT. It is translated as CAWMWNAEAFF.

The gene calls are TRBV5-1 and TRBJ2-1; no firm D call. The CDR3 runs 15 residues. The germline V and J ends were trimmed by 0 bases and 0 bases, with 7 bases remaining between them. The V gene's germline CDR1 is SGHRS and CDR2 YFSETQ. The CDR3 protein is CASSLALGSYNEQFF. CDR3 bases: TGCGCCAGCAGCTTGGCGCTAGGCTCCTACAATGAGCAGTTCTTC.

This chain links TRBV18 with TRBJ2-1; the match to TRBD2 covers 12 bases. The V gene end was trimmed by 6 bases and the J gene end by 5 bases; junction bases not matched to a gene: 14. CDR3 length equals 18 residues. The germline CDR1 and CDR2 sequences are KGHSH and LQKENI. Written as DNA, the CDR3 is TGTGCCAGCTCGCTTTCTAGCGGGAGGGTGAGAACTCACAATGAGCAGTTCTTC. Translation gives CASSLSSGRVRTHNEQFF.

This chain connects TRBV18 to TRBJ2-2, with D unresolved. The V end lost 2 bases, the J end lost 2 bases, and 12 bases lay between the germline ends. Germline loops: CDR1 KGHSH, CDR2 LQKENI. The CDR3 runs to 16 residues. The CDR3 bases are TGTGCCAGCTCACCATTGCCCAGCCTTAACACCGGGGAGCTGTTTTTT. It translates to CASSPLPSLNTGELFF.

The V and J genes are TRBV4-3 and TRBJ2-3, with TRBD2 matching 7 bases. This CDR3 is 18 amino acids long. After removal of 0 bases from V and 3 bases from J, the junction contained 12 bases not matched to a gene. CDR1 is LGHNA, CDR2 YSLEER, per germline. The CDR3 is CASSQESLTGGSTDTQYF. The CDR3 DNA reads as TGCGCCAGCAGCCAAGAATCACTCACGGGCGGGAGTACAGATACGCAGTATTTT.

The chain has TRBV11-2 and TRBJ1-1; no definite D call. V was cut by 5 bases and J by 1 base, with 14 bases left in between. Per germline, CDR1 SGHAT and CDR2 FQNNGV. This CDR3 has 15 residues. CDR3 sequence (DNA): TGTGCCAGCAGCCACCGGGAGAAAGCGAACACTGAAGCTTTCTTT. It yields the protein CASSHREKANTEAFF. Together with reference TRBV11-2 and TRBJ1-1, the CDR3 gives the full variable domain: EAGVAQSPRYKIIEKRQSVAFWCNPISGHATLYWYQQILGQGPKLLIQFQNNGVVDDSQLPKDRFSAERLKGVDSTLKIQPAKLEDSAVYLCASSHREKANTEAFFGQGTRLTVV.

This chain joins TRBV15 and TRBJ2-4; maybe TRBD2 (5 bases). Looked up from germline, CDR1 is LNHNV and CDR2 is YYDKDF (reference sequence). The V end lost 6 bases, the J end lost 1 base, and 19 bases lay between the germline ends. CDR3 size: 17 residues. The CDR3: CATRGSGLGGAKNIQYF. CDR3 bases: TGTGCCACCAGGGGAAGTGGCCTCGGCGGGGCCAAAAACATTCAGTACTTC.

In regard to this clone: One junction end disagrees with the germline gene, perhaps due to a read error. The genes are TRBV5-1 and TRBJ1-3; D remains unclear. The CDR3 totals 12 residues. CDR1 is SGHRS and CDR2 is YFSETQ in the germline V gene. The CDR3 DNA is TGCGCCAGCAGCTTGGATGGAGACACCATATATTTT. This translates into CASSLDGDTIYF.

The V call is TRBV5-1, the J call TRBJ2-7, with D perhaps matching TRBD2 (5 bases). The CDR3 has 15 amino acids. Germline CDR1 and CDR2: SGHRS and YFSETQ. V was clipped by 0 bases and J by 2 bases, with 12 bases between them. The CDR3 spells CASSLEGSGAYEQYF. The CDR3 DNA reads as TGCGCCAGCAGCTTGGAGGGCAGCGGTGCCTACGAGCAGTACTTC.

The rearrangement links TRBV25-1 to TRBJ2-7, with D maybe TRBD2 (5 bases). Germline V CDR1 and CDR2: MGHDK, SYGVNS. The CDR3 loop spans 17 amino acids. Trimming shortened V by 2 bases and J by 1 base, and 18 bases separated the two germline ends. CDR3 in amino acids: CASSERQWFRTSYEQYF. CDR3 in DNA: TGTGCCAGCAGTGAAAGGCAGTGGTTTAGGACTTCCTACGAGCAGTACTTC.

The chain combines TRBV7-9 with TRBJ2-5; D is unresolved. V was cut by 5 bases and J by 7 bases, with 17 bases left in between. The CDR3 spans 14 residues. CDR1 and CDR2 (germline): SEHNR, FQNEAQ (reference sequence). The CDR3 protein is CASSRELVGWTQYF. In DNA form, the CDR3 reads TGTGCCAGCAGCCGTGAGTTGGTGGGTTGGACCCAGTACTTC.

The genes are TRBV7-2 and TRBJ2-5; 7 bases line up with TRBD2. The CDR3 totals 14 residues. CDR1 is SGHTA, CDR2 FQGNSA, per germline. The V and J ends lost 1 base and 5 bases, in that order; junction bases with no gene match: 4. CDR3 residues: CASSLDGRSETQYF. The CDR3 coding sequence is TGTGCCAGCAGCTTAGACGGGAGGTCGGAGACCCAGTACTTC.

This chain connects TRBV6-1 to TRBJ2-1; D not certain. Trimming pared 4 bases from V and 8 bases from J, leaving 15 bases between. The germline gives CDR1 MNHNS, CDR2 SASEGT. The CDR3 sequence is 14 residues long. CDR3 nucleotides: TGTGCCAGCAGTGTATCAGACACGGGTTATGAGCAGTTCTTC. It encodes CASSVSDTGYEQFF.

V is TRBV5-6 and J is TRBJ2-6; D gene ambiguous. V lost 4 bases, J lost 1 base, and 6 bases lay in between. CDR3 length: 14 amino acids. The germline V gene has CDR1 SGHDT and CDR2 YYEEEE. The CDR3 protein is CASSAVSGANVLTF. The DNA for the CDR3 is TGTGCCAGCAGCGCCGTTTCTGGGGCCAACGTCCTGACTTTC.

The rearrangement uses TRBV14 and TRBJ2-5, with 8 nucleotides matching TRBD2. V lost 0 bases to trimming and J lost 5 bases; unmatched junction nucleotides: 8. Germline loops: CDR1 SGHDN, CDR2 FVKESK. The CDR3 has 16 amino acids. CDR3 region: CASSQDRAGARETQYF. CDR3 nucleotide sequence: TGTGCCAGCAGCCAAGACAGAGCGGGAGCACGGGAGACCCAGTACTTC.